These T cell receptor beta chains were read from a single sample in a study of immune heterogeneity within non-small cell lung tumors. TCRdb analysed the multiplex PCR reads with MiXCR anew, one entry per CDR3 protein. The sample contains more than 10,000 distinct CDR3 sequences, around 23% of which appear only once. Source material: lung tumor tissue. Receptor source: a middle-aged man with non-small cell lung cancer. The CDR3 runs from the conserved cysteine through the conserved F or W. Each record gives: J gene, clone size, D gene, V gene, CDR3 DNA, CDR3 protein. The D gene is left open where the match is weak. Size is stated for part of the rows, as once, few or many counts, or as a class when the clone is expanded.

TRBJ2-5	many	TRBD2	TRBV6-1	TGTGCCAGCAGACTAGGGACTAGCGGCAAAGAGACCCAGTACTTC	CASRLGTSGKETQYF
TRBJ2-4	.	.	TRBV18	TGTGCCAGCTCACCACCCGGGACTGTAGCCAAAAACATTCAGTACTTC	CASSPPGTVAKNIQYF
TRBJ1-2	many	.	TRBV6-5	TGTGCCAGCAGTTACTCGGGGGGCTGGGGCTACACCTTC	CASSYSGGWGYTF
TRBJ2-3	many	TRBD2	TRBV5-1	TGCGCCAGCAGCCGCACCGGGACTAGCGGCTCAGATACGCAGTATTTT	CASSRTGTSGSDTQYF
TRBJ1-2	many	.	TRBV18	TGTGCCAGCTCACCACTGGAGGGTGATGGCTACACCTTC	CASSPLEGDGYTF
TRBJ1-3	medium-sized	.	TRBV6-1	TGTGCCAGCACCAAACAGGGAAGTTCTGGAAACACCATATATTTT	CASTKQGSSGNTIYF
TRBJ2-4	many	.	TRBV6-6	TGTGCCAGCAGTTACTCGATTCTAGCCAAAAACATTCAGTACTTC	CASSYSILAKNIQYF
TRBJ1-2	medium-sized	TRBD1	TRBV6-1	TGTGCCAGCAGTTCCAGGACAGGGGATGGCTATGGCTACACCTTC	CASSSRTGDGYGYTF
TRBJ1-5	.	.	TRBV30	TGTGCCTGGAGCGGAGATAGCAATCAGCCCCAGCATTTT	CAWSGDSNQPQHF
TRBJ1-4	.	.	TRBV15	TGTGCCACCACCACAGGGATGCGTGAAAAACTGTTTTTT	CATTTGMREKLFF
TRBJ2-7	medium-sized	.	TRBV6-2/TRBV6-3	TGTGCCACCTCACAGGGCCCCTACGAGCAGTACTTC	CATSQGPYEQYF
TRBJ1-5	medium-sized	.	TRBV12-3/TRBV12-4	TGTGCCAGCACGAGGGACGGTCAGCCCCAGCATTTT	CASTRDGQPQHF
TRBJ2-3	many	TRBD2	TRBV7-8	TGTGCCAGCAGCTTTCTTCCGGGAGGACAATCAGATACGCAGTATTTT	CASSFLPGGQSDTQYF
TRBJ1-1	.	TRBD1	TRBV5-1	TGCGCCAGCAGCTTGCACAGGGGGCGTAACACTGAAGCTTTCTTT	CASSLHRGRNTEAFF
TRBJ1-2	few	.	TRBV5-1	TGCGCCAGCAGCCCCGTGAGCGAACAGGTCAATGGCTACACCTTC	CASSPVSEQVNGYTF
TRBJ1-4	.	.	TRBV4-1	TGCGCCAGCAGCCAAGTACCGCGGGCCTCAGCTAATGAAAAACTGTTTTTT	CASSQVPRASANEKLFF
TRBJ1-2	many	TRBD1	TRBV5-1	TGCGCCAGCAGCGTAGGGACAGGGGGCAAAGACTATGGCTACACCTTC	CASSVGTGGKDYGYTF
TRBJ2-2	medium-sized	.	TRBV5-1	TGCGCCAGCAGCTTGGCCGTTGGTAGTTCTGGTGGGGAGCTGTTTTTT	CASSLAVGSSGGELFF
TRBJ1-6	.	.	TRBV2	TGTGCCAGTACGGAAAGAGGCAGCCACTATAATTTACCCCTCCACTTT	CASTERGSHYNLPLHF
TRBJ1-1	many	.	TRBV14	TGTGCCAGCAGCCAGTATACAGGGAACACTGAAGCTTTCTTT	CASSQYTGNTEAFF
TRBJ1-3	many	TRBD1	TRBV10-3	TGTGCCATCAGAGTGGACAGGGGTGGAAACACCATATATTTT	CAIRVDRGGNTIYF
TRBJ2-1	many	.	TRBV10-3	TGTGCCATCAGTGAGTCGACTAGTGTAGGCAATGAGCAGTTCTTC	CAISESTSVGNEQFF
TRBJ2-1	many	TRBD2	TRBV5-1	TGCGCCAGCAGCTTGGTTAGCGGGGAGCAGTTCTTC	CASSLVSGEQFF
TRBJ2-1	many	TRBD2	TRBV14	TGTGCCAGCAGCCACGGGACTAGCGGCGTCCGGGAGCAGTTCTTC	CASSHGTSGVREQFF
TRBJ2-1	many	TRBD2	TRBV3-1	TGTGCCAGCAGCCAAGATGGCGGGGGGCGCAATGAGCAGTTCTTC	CASSQDGGGRNEQFF
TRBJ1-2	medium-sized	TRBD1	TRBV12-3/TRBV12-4	TGTGCCAGCACCCCGCGGACAGGGGATTCCTCTAACTATGGCTACACCTTC	CASTPRTGDSSNYGYTF
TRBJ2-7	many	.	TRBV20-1	TGCAGTGCTCCTAAAGCGTTGACCTACGAGCAGTACTTC	CSAPKALTYEQYF
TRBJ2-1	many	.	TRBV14	TGTGCCAGCAGCCTTTCGACTGCCGCCCAAGTTAGCTCCTACAATGAGCAGTTCTTC	CASSLSTAAQVSSYNEQFF
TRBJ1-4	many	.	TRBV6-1	TGTGCCAGCAGTGAAATCTGGGGTGGTAATGAAAAACTGTTTTTT	CASSEIWGGNEKLFF
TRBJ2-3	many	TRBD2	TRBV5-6	TGTGCCAGCAGCTTGCGAACTAGCGCCACAGATACGCAGTATTTT	CASSLRTSATDTQYF
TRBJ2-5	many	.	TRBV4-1	TGCGCCAGCAGCCAACAAGAGACCCAGTACTTC	CASSQQETQYF
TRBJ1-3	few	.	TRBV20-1	TGCAGTGCCTTCTCCAGGGAGGTAAACACCATATATTTT	CSAFSREVNTIYF
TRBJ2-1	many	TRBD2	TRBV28	TGTGCCAGCAGTTTAGCGGGGGGGCAAGTAAATGAGCAGTTCTTC	CASSLAGGQVNEQFF
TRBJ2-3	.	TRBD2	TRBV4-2	TGTGCCAGCAGCCAAGAAGGAGCGGGAGTGCCAGATACGCAGTATTTT	CASSQEGAGVPDTQYF
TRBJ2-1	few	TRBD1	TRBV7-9	TGTGCCAGCAGCGGACAGGTGGTTGAGCAGTTCTTC	CASSGQVVEQFF
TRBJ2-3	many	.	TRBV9	TGTGCCAGCAGCGTCGTCCCACAGAACACAGATACGCAGTATTTT	CASSVVPQNTDTQYF
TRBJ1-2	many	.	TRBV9	TGTGCCAGCAGCGCGGACCTTGTTCTAAGCGGCTACACCTTC	CASSADLVLSGYTF
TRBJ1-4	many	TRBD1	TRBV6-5	TGTGCCAGCAGTTACTTAGGGGGCGAAAAACTGTTTTTT	CASSYLGGEKLFF
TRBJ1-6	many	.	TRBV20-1	TGCAGTGCTAGAGATTTGGAGACAGCGACCTATAATTCACCCCTCCACTTT	CSARDLETATYNSPLHF
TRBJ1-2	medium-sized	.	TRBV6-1	TGTGCCAGCACGGAGAATAAAAACTCGCCTAACTATGGCTACACCTTC	CASTENKNSPNYGYTF
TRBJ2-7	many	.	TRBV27	TGTGCCACAAAAGGAGGGGCAGGGGCTCGCGAGCAGTACTTC	CATKGGAGAREQYF
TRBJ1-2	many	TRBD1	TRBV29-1	TGCAGCGTCTGGACAGGAACAACTCATGGCTACACCTTC	CSVWTGTTHGYTF
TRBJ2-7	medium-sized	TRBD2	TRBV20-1	TGCAGTGCTAGAGATCCCAAAGCGGGAGGGGCCTACGAGCAGTACTTC	CSARDPKAGGAYEQYF
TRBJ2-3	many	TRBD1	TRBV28	TGTGCCAGCAGTCCCGCCCCGGGACAGGGTACAGATACGCAGTATTTT	CASSPAPGQGTDTQYF
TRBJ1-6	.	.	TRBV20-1	TGCAATGCTAGAGATTTAGGGAATGATTTTTCACCCTTCCACTTT	CNARDLGNDFSPFHF